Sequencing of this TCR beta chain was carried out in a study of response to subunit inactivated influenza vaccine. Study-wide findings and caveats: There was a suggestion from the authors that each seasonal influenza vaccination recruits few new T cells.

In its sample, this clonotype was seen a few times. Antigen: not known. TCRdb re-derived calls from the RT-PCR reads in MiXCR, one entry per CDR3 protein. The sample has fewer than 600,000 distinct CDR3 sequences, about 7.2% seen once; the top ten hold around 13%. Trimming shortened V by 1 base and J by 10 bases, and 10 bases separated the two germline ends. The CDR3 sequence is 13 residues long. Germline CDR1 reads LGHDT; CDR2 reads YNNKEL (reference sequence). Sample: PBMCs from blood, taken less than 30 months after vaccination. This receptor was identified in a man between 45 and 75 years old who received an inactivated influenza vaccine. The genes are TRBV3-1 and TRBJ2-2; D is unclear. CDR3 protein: CASSQVTAAELFF. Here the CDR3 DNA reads TGTGCCAGCAGCCAAGTAACCGCCGCGGAGCTGTTTTTT.